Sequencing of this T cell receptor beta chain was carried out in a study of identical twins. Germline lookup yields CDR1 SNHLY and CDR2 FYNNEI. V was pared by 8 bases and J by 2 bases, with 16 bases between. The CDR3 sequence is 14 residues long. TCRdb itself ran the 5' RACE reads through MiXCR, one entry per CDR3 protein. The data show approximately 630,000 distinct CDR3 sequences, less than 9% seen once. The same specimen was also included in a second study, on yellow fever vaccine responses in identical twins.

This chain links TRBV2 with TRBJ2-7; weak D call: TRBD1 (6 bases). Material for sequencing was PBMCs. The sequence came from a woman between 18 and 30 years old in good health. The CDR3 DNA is TGTGCCAGCTCAGCCGGGACACTAGCCTACGAGCAGTACGTC. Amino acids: CASSAGTLAYEQYV.